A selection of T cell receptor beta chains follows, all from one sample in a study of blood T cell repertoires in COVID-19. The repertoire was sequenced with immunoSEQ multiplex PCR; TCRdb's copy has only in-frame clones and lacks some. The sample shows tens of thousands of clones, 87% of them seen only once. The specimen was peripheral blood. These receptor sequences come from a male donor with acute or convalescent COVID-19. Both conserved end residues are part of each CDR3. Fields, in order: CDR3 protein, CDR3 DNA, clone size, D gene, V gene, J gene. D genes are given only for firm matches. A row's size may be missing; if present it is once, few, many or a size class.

CDR3aa: CATSDPTGMVETQYF; CDR3nt: TGTGCCACCAGTGACCCGACAGGAATGGTAGAGACCCAGTACTTC; abundance: NA; d_gene: NA; v_gene: TRBV24-1; j_gene: TRBJ2-5
CDR3aa: CASSFSGNTEAFF; CDR3nt: TGTGCCAGCAGCTTCTCGGGGAACACTGAAGCTTTCTTT; abundance: NA; d_gene: NA; v_gene: TRBV7-3; j_gene: TRBJ1-1
CDR3aa: CASSPTGGGTGELFF; CDR3nt: TGTGCCAGCAGCCCGACAGGAGGCGGGACCGGGGAGCTGTTTTTT; abundance: NA; d_gene: NA; v_gene: TRBV7-3; j_gene: TRBJ2-2
CDR3aa: CASSPGGMSRTEAFF; CDR3nt: TGTGCCAGCTCACCCGGTGGTATGTCGAGGACTGAAGCTTTCTTT; abundance: NA; d_gene: NA; v_gene: TRBV18; j_gene: TRBJ1-1
CDR3aa: CASSSGQGTFYTF; CDR3nt: TGTGCCAGCAGCTCTGGACAGGGGACATTCTACACCTTC; abundance: once; d_gene: TRBD1; v_gene: TRBV11-2; j_gene: TRBJ1-2
CDR3aa: CASSLGQSVTEAFF; CDR3nt: TGCGCCAGCAGCTTGGGACAGTCAGTCACTGAAGCTTTCTTT; abundance: NA; d_gene: NA; v_gene: TRBV5-1; j_gene: TRBJ1-1
CDR3aa: CASSIGQVDAYGYTF; CDR3nt: TGTGCCAGCAGCATCGGACAGGTCGATGCCTATGGCTACACCTTC; abundance: NA; d_gene: TRBD1; v_gene: TRBV5-6; j_gene: TRBJ1-2
CDR3aa: CASSGGGETQYF; CDR3nt: TGTGCCAGTAGTGGAGGAGGGGAGACCCAGTACTTC; abundance: NA; d_gene: NA; v_gene: TRBV19; j_gene: TRBJ2-5
CDR3aa: CASNRQATNEKLFF; CDR3nt: TGTGCCAGCAACCGACAGGCAACTAATGAAAAACTGTTTTTT; abundance: NA; d_gene: NA; v_gene: TRBV2; j_gene: TRBJ1-4
CDR3aa: CASGARDRIQETQYF; CDR3nt: TGTGCCAGCGGGGCTCGGGACAGGATCCAAGAGACCCAGTACTTC; abundance: NA; d_gene: TRBD1; v_gene: TRBV5-4; j_gene: TRBJ2-5
CDR3aa: CAWKSSGGNTDTQYF; CDR3nt: TGTGCCTGGAAGTCTAGCGGGGGGAACACAGATACGCAGTATTTT; abundance: NA; d_gene: TRBD2; v_gene: TRBV30; j_gene: TRBJ2-3
CDR3aa: CASSLTGLQPQHF; CDR3nt: TGTGCCAGCAGTTTGACAGGGCTCCAGCCCCAGCATTTT; abundance: once; d_gene: TRBD1; v_gene: TRBV28; j_gene: TRBJ1-5
CDR3aa: CASSMQDRGYSEQFF; CDR3nt: TGTGCCAGTAGTATGCAGGACAGGGGGTATAGTGAGCAGTTCTTC; abundance: NA; d_gene: TRBD1; v_gene: TRBV19; j_gene: TRBJ2-1
CDR3aa: CASSLAQQETQYF; CDR3nt: TGTGCCAGCAGCTTGGCGCAGCAAGAGACCCAGTACTTC; abundance: NA; d_gene: NA; v_gene: TRBV5-4; j_gene: TRBJ2-5
CDR3aa: CASRPRRVNTEAFF; CDR3nt: TGTGCCAGCAGGCCACGGAGGGTAAACACTGAAGCTTTCTTT; abundance: NA; d_gene: NA; v_gene: TRBV27; j_gene: TRBJ1-1
CDR3aa: CASSLFGLGTDTQYF; CDR3nt: TGTGCCAGCAGCTTGTTTGGACTAGGCACAGATACGCAGTATTTT; abundance: NA; d_gene: TRBD2; v_gene: TRBV5-4; j_gene: TRBJ2-3
CDR3aa: CASSEIGAGANVLTF; CDR3nt: TGTGCCAGCAGTGAAATAGGGGCTGGGGCCAACGTCCTGACTTTC; abundance: NA; d_gene: NA; v_gene: TRBV6-1; j_gene: TRBJ2-6
CDR3aa: CASSPLGATNEKLFF; CDR3nt: TGTGCCAGCAGCCCCCTCGGAGCAACTAATGAAAAACTGTTTTTT; abundance: NA; d_gene: NA; v_gene: TRBV3-1/TRBV3-2; j_gene: TRBJ1-4
CDR3aa: CASSPQGSTEAFF; CDR3nt: TGTGCCAGCAGCCCCCAGGGAAGCACTGAAGCTTTCTTT; abundance: NA; d_gene: NA; v_gene: TRBV9; j_gene: TRBJ1-1
CDR3aa: CASSPTGQGQETQYF; CDR3nt: TGTGCCAGCAGCCCGACAGGACAGGGCCAGGAGACCCAGTACTTC; abundance: NA; d_gene: TRBD1; v_gene: TRBV6-5; j_gene: TRBJ2-5
CDR3aa: CASSRERDNTEAFF; CDR3nt: TGTGCCAGCAGCCGCGAGAGGGATAACACTGAAGCTTTCTTT; abundance: NA; d_gene: NA; v_gene: TRBV7-9; j_gene: TRBJ1-1
CDR3aa: CASSGPGTSGGVLHEQYF; CDR3nt: TGTGCCAGCAGCGGACCCGGGACTAGCGGGGGGGTACTACACGAGCAGTACTTC; abundance: NA; d_gene: TRBD2; v_gene: TRBV9; j_gene: TRBJ2-7
CDR3aa: CASSISGHGYTF; CDR3nt: TGTGCCAGTAGTATTTCGGGTCACGGCTACACCTTC; abundance: NA; d_gene: NA; v_gene: TRBV19; j_gene: TRBJ1-2
CDR3aa: CASSQDDRGYEQYF; CDR3nt: TGTGCCAGCAGCCAAGACGATCGGGGGTACGAGCAGTACTTC; abundance: few; d_gene: NA; v_gene: TRBV3-1/TRBV3-2; j_gene: TRBJ2-7
CDR3aa: CASSSGTPSGGAAATQYF; CDR3nt: TGTGCCAGCAGCTCCGGTACCCCTAGCGGGGGGGCGGCAGCTACGCAGTATTTT; abundance: NA; d_gene: TRBD2; v_gene: TRBV9; j_gene: TRBJ2-3
CDR3aa: CASRWPNGELFF; CDR3nt: TGTGCCAGCAGATGGCCGAACGGGGAGCTGTTTTTT; abundance: NA; d_gene: NA; v_gene: TRBV2; j_gene: TRBJ2-2
CDR3aa: CASSLDGGTQETQYF; CDR3nt: TGTGCCAGCAGCTTAGATGGAGGAACACAAGAGACCCAGTACTTC; abundance: NA; d_gene: NA; v_gene: TRBV11-3; j_gene: TRBJ2-5
CDR3aa: CASSPRLTDLNEQFF; CDR3nt: TGTGCCAGCAGCCCCCGACTAACGGATTTGAATGAGCAGTTCTTC; abundance: NA; d_gene: NA; v_gene: TRBV3-1/TRBV3-2; j_gene: TRBJ2-1
CDR3aa: CAWSVTGGSGNTIYF; CDR3nt: TGTGCCTGGAGTGTAACAGGGGGTTCTGGAAACACCATATATTTT; abundance: NA; d_gene: TRBD1; v_gene: TRBV30; j_gene: TRBJ1-3
CDR3aa: CASRGAYGYTF; CDR3nt: TGTGCCAGCAGGGGGGCGTATGGCTACACCTTC; abundance: NA; d_gene: NA; v_gene: TRBV6-5; j_gene: TRBJ1-2
CDR3aa: CASSLRDSFNNSPLHF; CDR3nt: TGCGCCAGCAGCTTGAGGGACTCCTTTAATAATTCACCCCTCCACTTT; abundance: NA; d_gene: NA; v_gene: TRBV5-1; j_gene: TRBJ1-6
CDR3aa: CASQAGGATDTQYF; CDR3nt: TGTGCCAGCCAGGCCGGGGGGGCAACAGATACGCAGTATTTT; abundance: NA; d_gene: TRBD2; v_gene: TRBV3-1/TRBV3-2; j_gene: TRBJ2-3
CDR3aa: CASSQAYEQYF; CDR3nt: TGTGCCAGCAGCCAGGCTTACGAGCAGTACTTC; abundance: NA; d_gene: NA; v_gene: TRBV14; j_gene: TRBJ2-7
CDR3aa: CASSLGTAGIQPQHF; CDR3nt: TGTGCCAGCAGCTTGGGCACGGCAGGGATTCAGCCCCAGCATTTT; abundance: NA; d_gene: NA; v_gene: TRBV5-5; j_gene: TRBJ1-5
CDR3aa: CASSPPGQGATDTQYF; CDR3nt: TGTGCCAGCTCACCACCGGGACAGGGGGCAACAGATACGCAGTATTTT; abundance: NA; d_gene: TRBD1; v_gene: TRBV18; j_gene: TRBJ2-3
CDR3aa: CASSKALRGLYEQYF; CDR3nt: TGTGCCAGCAGCAAAGCGCTCAGGGGGCTCTACGAGCAGTACTTC; abundance: NA; d_gene: NA; v_gene: TRBV21-1; j_gene: TRBJ2-7
CDR3aa: CASSLALLAGGSYNEQFF; CDR3nt: TGCGCCAGCAGCTTGGCCCTTCTAGCGGGGGGCTCCTACAATGAGCAGTTCTTC; abundance: NA; d_gene: TRBD2; v_gene: TRBV5-1; j_gene: TRBJ2-1
CDR3aa: CASSLGQGTDTQYF; CDR3nt: TGTGCCAGCAGTCTGGGACAGGGCACAGATACGCAGTATTTT; abundance: NA; d_gene: TRBD1; v_gene: TRBV6-5; j_gene: TRBJ2-3
CDR3aa: CASSYQGKTGELFF; CDR3nt: TGTGCCAGCAGTTACCAGGGCAAGACCGGGGAGCTGTTTTTT; abundance: NA; d_gene: NA; v_gene: TRBV6-7; j_gene: TRBJ2-2
CDR3aa: CASSQGKRVADTQYF; CDR3nt: TGTGCCAGCAGCCAAGGGAAGCGGGTGGCAGATACGCAGTATTTT; abundance: NA; d_gene: NA; v_gene: TRBV14; j_gene: TRBJ2-3
CDR3aa: CASRSPGGPLNEQFF; CDR3nt: TGTGCCAGCAGGTCTCCGGGGGGGCCTTTAAATGAGCAGTTCTTC; abundance: NA; d_gene: TRBD2; v_gene: TRBV6-5; j_gene: TRBJ2-1
CDR3aa: CASRLGQADNYGYTF; CDR3nt: TGTGCCAGCAGACTCGGACAGGCCGATAACTATGGCTACACCTTC; abundance: NA; d_gene: TRBD1; v_gene: TRBV6-6; j_gene: TRBJ1-2
CDR3aa: CASSLAGVGNTIYF; CDR3nt: TGTGCCAGCAGTTTAGCAGGGGTCGGAAACACCATATATTTT; abundance: NA; d_gene: NA; v_gene: TRBV27; j_gene: TRBJ1-3
CDR3aa: CASRDRAGLLTYEQYF; CDR3nt: TGTGCCAGCAGGGACAGGGCCGGACTCTTGACCTACGAGCAGTACTTC; abundance: NA; d_gene: NA; v_gene: TRBV21-1; j_gene: TRBJ2-7
CDR3aa: CASRSRETQYF; CDR3nt: TGCGCCAGCAGATCTCGAGAGACCCAGTACTTC; abundance: NA; d_gene: NA; v_gene: TRBV5-1; j_gene: TRBJ2-5
CDR3aa: CASSPGQLQETQYF; CDR3nt: TGTGCCAGCAGCCCCGGACAGTTACAAGAGACCCAGTACTTC; abundance: NA; d_gene: NA; v_gene: TRBV7-3; j_gene: TRBJ2-5